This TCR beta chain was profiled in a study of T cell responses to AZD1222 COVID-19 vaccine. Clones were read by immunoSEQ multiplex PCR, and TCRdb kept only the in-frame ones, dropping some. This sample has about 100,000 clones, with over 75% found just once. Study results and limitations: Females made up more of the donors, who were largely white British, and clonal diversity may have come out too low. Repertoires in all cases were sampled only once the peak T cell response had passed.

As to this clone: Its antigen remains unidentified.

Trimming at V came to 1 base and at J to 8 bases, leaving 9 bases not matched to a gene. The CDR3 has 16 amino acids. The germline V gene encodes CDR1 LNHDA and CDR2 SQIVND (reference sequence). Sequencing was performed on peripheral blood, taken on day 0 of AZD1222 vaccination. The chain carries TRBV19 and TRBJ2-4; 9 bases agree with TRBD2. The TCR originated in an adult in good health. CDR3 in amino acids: CASSIVGSREGDIQYF. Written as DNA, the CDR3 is TGTGCCAGTAGTATAGTGGGGTCGCGGGAGGGGGACATTCAGTACTTC.